This T cell receptor beta chain was retrieved from a study of cytomegalovirus exposure and HLA in healthy donors. Generated by immunoSEQ multiplex PCR, the TCRdb table keeps only in-frame clones and is missing some. The table records 250,000 to 350,000 clones, 75% to 90% of them present only once. A note on this clone: No antigen is known for it.

The study, taken as a whole, reports: There were some public TCRs occurring in many donors, but most TCR sequences were rare. It was confirmed in vitro that three of the CMV-associated chains were specific for CMV antigens. Listed as cytomegalovirus-associated were over 150 TCR beta chains.

The clonotype was recovered from a woman under 30 in good health and CMV-seronegative. Source material: PBMCs.

The CDR3 protein is CASSKAVRGSPNTQYF. The CDR3 DNA follows: TGTGCCAGCAGCAAAGCTGTTCGCGGGAGCCCTAATACGCAGTATTTT. This chain joins TRBV21-1 and TRBJ2-3; TRBD2 is taken as the D call from the table, unchecked against the DNA. TRBV21-1 is termed a pseudogene. CDR3 length: 16 amino acids.